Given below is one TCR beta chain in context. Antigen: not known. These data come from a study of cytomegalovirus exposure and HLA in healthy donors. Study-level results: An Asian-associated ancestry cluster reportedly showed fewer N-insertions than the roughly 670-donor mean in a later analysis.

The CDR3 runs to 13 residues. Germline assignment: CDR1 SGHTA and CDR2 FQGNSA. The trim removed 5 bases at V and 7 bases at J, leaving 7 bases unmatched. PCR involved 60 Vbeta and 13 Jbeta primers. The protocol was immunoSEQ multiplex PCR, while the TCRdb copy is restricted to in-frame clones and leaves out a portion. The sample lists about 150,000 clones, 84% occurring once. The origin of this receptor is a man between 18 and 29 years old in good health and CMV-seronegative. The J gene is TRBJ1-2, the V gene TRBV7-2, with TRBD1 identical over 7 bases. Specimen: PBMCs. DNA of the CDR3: TGTGCCAGCAGCCAAGACAGGGTACTTGGCTACACCTTC. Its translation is CASSQDRVLGYTF. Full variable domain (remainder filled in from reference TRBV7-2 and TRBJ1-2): GAGVSQSPSNKVTEKGKDVELRCDPISGHTALYWYRQSLGQGLEFLIYFQGNSAPDKSGLPSDRFSAERTGGSVSTLTIQRTQQEDSAVYLCASSQDRVLGYTFGSGTRLTVV.